A single sample gave rise to the 2 T cell receptor beta chains below, sequenced in a study of blood T cell repertoires in COVID-19. Sequencing used immunoSEQ multiplex PCR; TCRdb keeps in-frame clones, though not all of them. Here the sample spans about 82,000 clones, around 82% being singletons. Source material: peripheral blood. Receptors originate from a man aged 50-59 years with active or convalescent COVID-19.

In its sample, this clone was seen once. This chain joins TRBV19 and TRBJ1-5; 8 bases map to TRBD1. Unmatched junction bases numbered 11, after V lost 1 base and J lost 0 bases. This CDR3 contains 19 residues. CDR1 is LNHDA, CDR2 SQIVND, per germline (reference sequence). CDR3 region: CASSIGLGQGSYSNQPQHF. CDR3 nucleotides: TGTGCCAGTAGTATAGGTTTAGGACAGGGTAGTTATAGCAATCAGCCCCAGCATTTT.

In this sample, this clone turned up once. The CDR3 reads CASSDRSNQPQHF. For the CDR3, the DNA is TGTGCCAGCAGTGACAGGAGCAATCAGCCCCAGCATTTT. The chain has TRBV25-1 and TRBJ1-5; D gene uncertain. The germline V gene encodes CDR1 MGHDK and CDR2 SYGVNS. V lost 3 bases to trimming and J lost 1 base, with 4 bases between them. The CDR3 consists of 13 residues. The whole variable domain, filled in from reference TRBV25-1 and TRBJ1-5, reads EADIYQTPRYLVIGTGKKITLECSQTMGHDKMYWYQQDPGMELHLIHYSYGVNSTEKGDLSSESTVSRIRTEHFPLTLESARPSHTSQYLCASSDRSNQPQHFGDGTRLSIL.